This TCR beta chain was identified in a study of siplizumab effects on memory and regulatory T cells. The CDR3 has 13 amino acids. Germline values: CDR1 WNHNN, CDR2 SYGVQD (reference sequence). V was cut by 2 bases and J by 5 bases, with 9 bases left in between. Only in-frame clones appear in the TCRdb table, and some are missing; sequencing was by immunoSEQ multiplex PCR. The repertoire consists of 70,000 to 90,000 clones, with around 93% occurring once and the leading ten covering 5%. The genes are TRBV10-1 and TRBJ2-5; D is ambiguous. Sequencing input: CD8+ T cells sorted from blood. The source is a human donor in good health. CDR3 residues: CASSEAEEETQYF. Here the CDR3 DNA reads TGCGCCAGCAGTGAGGCTGAAGAGGAGACCCAGTACTTC.